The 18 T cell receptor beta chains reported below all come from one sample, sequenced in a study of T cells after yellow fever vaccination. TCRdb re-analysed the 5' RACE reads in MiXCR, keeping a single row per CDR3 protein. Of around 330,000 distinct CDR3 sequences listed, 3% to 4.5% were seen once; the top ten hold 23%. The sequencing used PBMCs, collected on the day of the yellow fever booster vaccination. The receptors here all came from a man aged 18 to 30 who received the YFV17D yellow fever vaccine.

Here the CDR3 reads CASSQTGQMKDEQFF. Written as DNA, the CDR3 is TGTGCCAGCAGCCAAACGGGACAGATGAAGGATGAGCAGTTCTTC. The chain is built from TRBV14 and TRBJ2-1, with 7 bases that match TRBD1. Germline CDR1 SGHDN, CDR2 FVKESK. The CDR3 sequence is 15 residues long. The V segment lost 2 bases and the J segment 8 bases; nucleotides outside the gene matches: 9.

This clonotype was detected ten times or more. The CDR3 DNA is TGTGCCAGCGGCCTGAGACAGGGTTACGAGCAGTACTTC. Protein sequence: CASGLRQGYEQYF. The rearrangement joins TRBV27 to TRBJ2-7, with 7 positions matching TRBD1. V gave up 8 bases and J gave up 4 bases; unmatched junction bases: 8. Germline assignment: CDR1 MNHEY and CDR2 SMNVEV (reference sequence). The CDR3 is 13 amino acids.

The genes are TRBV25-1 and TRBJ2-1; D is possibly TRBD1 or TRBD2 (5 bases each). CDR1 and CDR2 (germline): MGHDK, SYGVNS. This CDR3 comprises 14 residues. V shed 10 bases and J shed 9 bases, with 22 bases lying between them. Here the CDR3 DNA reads TGTGCCATCTCGGGACCCGACCCTTCCAGTGAGCAGTTCTTC. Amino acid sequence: CAISGPDPSSEQFF. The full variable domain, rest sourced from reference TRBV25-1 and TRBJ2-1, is EADIYQTPRYLVIGTGKKITLECSQTMGHDKMYWYQQDPGMELHLIHYSYGVNSTEKGDLSSESTVSRIRTEHFPLTLESARPSHTSQYLCAISGPDPSSEQFFGPGTRLTVL.

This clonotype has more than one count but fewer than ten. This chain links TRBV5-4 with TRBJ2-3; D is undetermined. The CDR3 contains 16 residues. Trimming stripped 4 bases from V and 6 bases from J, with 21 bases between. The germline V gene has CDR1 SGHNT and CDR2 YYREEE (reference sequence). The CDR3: CASSLRQSPLVDTQYF. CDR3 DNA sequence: TGTGCCAGCAGCCTAAGACAAAGCCCTTTAGTGGATACGCAGTATTTT.

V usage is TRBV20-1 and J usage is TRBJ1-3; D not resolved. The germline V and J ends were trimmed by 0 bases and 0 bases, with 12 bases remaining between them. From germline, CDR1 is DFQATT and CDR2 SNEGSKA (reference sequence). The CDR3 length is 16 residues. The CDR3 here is CSARDGFGRSGNTIYF. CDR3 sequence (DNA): TGCAGTGCTAGAGATGGGTTTGGCCGCTCTGGAAACACCATATATTTT.

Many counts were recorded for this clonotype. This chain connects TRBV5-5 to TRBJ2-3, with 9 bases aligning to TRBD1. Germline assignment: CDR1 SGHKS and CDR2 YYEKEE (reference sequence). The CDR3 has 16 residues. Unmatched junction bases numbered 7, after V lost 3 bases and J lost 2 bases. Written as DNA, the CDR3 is TGTGCCAGCAGCTGGTTCGGGGACAGGGCCACAGATACGCAGTATTTT. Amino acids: CASSWFGDRATDTQYF.

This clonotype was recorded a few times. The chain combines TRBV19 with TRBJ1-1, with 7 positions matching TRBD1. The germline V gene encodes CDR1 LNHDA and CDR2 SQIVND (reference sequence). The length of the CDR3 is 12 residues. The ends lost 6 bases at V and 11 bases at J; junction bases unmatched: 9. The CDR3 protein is CASSLRQGEAFF. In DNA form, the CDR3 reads TGTGCCAGTAGCCTCAGACAGGGTGAGGCTTTCTTT.

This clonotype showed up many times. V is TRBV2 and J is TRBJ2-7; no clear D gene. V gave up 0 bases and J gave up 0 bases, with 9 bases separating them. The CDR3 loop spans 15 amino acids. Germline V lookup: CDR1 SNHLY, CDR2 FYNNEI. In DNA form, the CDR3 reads TGTGCCAGCAGTGAAGCAGGCTTTTCCTCCTACGAGCAGTACTTC. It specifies CASSEAGFSSYEQYF.

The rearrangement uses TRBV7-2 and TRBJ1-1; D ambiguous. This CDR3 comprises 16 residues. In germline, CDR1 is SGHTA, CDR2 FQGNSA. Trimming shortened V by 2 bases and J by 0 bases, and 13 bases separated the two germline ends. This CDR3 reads CASSLSFVRVNTEAFF. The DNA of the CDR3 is TGTGCCAGCAGCTTAAGTTTTGTGCGAGTGAACACTGAAGCTTTCTTT.

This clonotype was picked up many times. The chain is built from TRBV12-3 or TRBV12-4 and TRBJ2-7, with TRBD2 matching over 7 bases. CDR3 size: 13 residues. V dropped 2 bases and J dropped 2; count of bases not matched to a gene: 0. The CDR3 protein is CASSLSGTYEQYV. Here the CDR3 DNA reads TGTGCCAGCAGTTTAAGCGGGACCTACGAGCAGTACGTC.

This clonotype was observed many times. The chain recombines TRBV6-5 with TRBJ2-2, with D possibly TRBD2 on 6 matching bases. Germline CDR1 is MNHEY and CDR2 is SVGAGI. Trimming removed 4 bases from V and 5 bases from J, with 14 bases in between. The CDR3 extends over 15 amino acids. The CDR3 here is CASSFRLEGTGELFF. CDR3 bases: TGTGCCAGCAGTTTTCGACTAGAAGGGACCGGGGAGCTGTTTTTT.

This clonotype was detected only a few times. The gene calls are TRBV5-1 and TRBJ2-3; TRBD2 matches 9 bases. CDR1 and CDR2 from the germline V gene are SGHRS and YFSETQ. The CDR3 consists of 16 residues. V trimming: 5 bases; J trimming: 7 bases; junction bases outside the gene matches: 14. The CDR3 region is CASRPQTGLARNTQYF. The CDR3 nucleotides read TGCGCCAGCAGACCTCAAACGGGACTAGCAAGGAATACGCAGTATTTT.

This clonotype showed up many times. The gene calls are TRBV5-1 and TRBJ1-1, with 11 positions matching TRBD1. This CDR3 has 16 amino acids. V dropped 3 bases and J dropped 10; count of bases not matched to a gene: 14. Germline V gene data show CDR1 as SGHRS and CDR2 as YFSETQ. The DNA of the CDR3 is TGCGCCAGCAGCTGGACCTACGGACAGGGGGCCGGCCGAGCTTTCTTT. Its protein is CASSWTYGQGAGRAFF.

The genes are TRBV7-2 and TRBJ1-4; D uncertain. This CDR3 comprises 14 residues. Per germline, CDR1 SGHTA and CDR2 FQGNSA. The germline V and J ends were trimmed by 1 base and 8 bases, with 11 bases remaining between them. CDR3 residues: CASSLDPGSEKLFF. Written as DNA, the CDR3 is TGTGCCAGCAGCTTAGATCCTGGGTCAGAAAAACTGTTTTTT.

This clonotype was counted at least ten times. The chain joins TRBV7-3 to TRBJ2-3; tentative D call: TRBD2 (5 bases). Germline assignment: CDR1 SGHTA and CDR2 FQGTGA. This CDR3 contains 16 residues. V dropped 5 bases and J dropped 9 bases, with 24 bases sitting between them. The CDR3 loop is CASSQMAGDIGVTQYF. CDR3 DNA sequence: TGTGCCAGCAGCCAAATGGCCGGGGATATCGGGGTAACGCAGTATTTT.

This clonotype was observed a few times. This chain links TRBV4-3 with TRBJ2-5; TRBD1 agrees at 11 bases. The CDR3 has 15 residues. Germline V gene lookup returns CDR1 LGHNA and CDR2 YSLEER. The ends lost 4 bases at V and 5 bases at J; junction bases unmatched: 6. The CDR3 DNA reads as TGCGCCAGCAGCCCTCGGACAGGGGGCTTTGAGACCCAGTACTTC. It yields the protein CASSPRTGGFETQYF.

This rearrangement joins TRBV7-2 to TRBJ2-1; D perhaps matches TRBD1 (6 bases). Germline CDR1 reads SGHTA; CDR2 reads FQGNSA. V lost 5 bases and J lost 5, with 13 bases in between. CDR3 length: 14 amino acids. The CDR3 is CASSLTGSHNEQFF. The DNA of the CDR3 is TGTGCCAGCAGCCTAACAGGGTCTCACAATGAGCAGTTCTTC.

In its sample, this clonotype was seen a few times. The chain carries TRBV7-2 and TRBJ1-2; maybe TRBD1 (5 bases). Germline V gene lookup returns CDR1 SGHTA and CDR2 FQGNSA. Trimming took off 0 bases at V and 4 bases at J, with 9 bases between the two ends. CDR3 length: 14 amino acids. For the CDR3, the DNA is TGTGCCAGCAGCTTAGCAGGGGTAGGCTATGGCTACACCTTC. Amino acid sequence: CASSLAGVGYGYTF.